Presented here are 6 T cell receptor beta chains from one specimen sequenced in a study of PD-1 blockade in classical Hodgkin lymphoma. Each patient relapsed following autologous stem cell transplantation, and prior brentuximab vedotin exposure differed. Magnetic negative selection was used to purify CD4+ T cells from PBMCs that had been thawed. Here immunoSEQ multiplex PCR was the method, and the copy in TCRdb shows in-frame clones only, minus some. The sample holds 15,000 or so clones; around four fifths are singletons and the top ten take 1%. The sample in question was CD4+ T cells from blood, obtained at baseline. Receptors were obtained from a human donor with classical Hodgkin lymphoma.

The CDR3 DNA sequence: TGCGCCAGCAGCCAGGACACAGGGTTCTATGGCTACACCTTC. Protein sequence: CASSQDTGFYGYTF. The genes are TRBV4-1 and TRBJ1-2, with a possible D match to TRBD1 (6 bases). Trimming shortened V by 3 bases and J by 4 bases, and 12 bases separated the two germline ends. This CDR3 region has 14 residues. Germline assignment: CDR1 MGHRA and CDR2 YSYEKL.

The chain links TRBV5-4 to TRBJ2-5; 9 bases align to TRBD2. The V gene end was trimmed by 1 base and the J gene end by 5 bases; junction bases not matched to a gene: 6. The CDR3 is 15 residues long. The germline CDR1 and CDR2 sequences are SGHNT and YYREEE (reference sequence). CDR3 in DNA: TGTGCCAGCAGCTTGACAGCGGGGGGCCTGGAGACCCAGTACTTC. This sequence encodes CASSLTAGGLETQYF.

V and J are TRBV14 and TRBJ1-4; D is undetermined. Germline V lookup: CDR1 SGHDN, CDR2 FVKESK. The CDR3 runs 16 residues. The V gene lost 4 bases and the J gene lost 6 bases, with 18 bases spanning the gap. The CDR3 nucleotides read TGTGCCAGCAGCCTACTGACGGACTATCGCGATGAAAAACTGTTTTTT. Its protein is CASSLLTDYRDEKLFF.

The chain employs TRBV5-4 and TRBJ2-2, with no clear D. The CDR3 spans 14 residues. V shed 1 base and J shed 7 bases, with 11 bases lying between them. Germline loops: CDR1 SGHNT, CDR2 YYREEE (reference sequence). The CDR3 is CASSLLQWGGELFF. The CDR3 region has the DNA TGTGCCAGCAGCTTGCTCCAATGGGGCGGGGAGCTGTTTTTT.

V and J are TRBV29-1 and TRBJ2-7, with TRBD2 identical over 8 bases. CDR3 length equals 14 residues. The germline gives CDR1 SQVTM, CDR2 ANQGSEA. V lost 4 bases and J lost 1; bases outside the gene matches: 6. This chain's CDR3 is CSVVPLAGSYEQYF. Written as DNA, the CDR3 is TGCAGCGTTGTTCCGCTAGCGGGTTCCTACGAGCAGTACTTC.

V and J are TRBV19 and TRBJ2-6, with TRBD2 matching over 7 bases. This CDR3 region has 15 residues. The ends lost 1 base at V and 3 bases at J; junction bases unmatched: 0. CDR1 LNHDA and CDR2 SQIVND come from the germline V gene (reference sequence). The DNA for the CDR3 is TGTGCCAGTAGTATAGGCGGGAGTGGGGCCAACGTCCTGACTTTC. Its protein product is CASSIGGSGANVLTF.